One sample yielded the 19 T cell receptor beta chains listed below, sequenced in a study of blood T cell repertoires in COVID-19. Some clones are missing from TCRdb's copy, which holds only in-frame ones; the method was immunoSEQ multiplex PCR. Of 180,000 or so clones in the sample, 81% were seen once. The material sequenced was peripheral blood. Source of these receptors: a middle-aged woman with COVID-19, enrolled during active disease.

The rearrangement uses TRBV10-3 and TRBJ1-3; no clear D. V shed 11 bases and J shed 2 bases, with 13 bases lying between them. The CDR3 runs to 13 residues. Germline CDR1 ENHRY, CDR2 SYGVKD. CDR3 amino acids: CASQVSAGNTIYF. As DNA, the CDR3 is TGTGCCTCCCAGGTTTCGGCTGGAAACACCATATATTTT.

The J gene is TRBJ2-2, the V gene TRBV6-5; D might be TRBD1 (6 bases). The V end lost 10 bases, the J end lost 2 bases, and 11 bases lay between the germline ends. Germline lookup yields CDR1 MNHEY and CDR2 SVGAGI. The CDR3 runs 13 residues. The CDR3, as DNA: TGTGCCATTGGGGGCAGTAACACCGGGGAGCTGTTTTTT. It yields the protein CAIGGSNTGELFF.

V gene TRBV2 combines with J gene TRBJ1-5, with a tentative D call TRBD1 (5 bases). V lost 6 bases and J 4 bases, leaving 7 bases between the germline ends. This CDR3 is 12 amino acids long. Germline V CDR1 and CDR2: SNHLY, FYNNEI. The DNA of the CDR3 is TGTGCCAGCAGCGACAGTAATCAGCCCCAGCATTTT. This encodes CASSDSNQPQHF.

This clone has more than one count but fewer than ten. This chain uses TRBV11-2 with TRBJ2-3, with TRBD2 matching over 7 bases. The CDR3 runs to 17 residues. The V and J ends lost 3 bases and 2 bases, in that order; junction bases with no gene match: 11. CDR1 and CDR2 (germline): SGHAT, FQNNGV. The CDR3 is CASSLNRGGAITDTQYF. In nucleotides, the CDR3 is TGTGCCAGCAGCTTGAACCGGGGAGGGGCTATCACAGATACGCAGTATTTT.

V and J are TRBV9 and TRBJ2-7, with D perhaps matching TRBD1 (6 bases). Germline V CDR1 and CDR2: SGDLS, YYNGEE. Trimming left V 0 bases short and J 2 bases short, with 12 bases between. CDR3 length: 15 residues. The CDR3 reads CASSVDFGTTYEQYF. The CDR3 nucleotides read TGTGCCAGCAGCGTAGACTTCGGGACAACCTACGAGCAGTACTTC. The full variable domain, rest sourced from reference TRBV9 and TRBJ2-7, is DSGVTQTPKHLITATGQRVTLRCSPRSGDLSVYWYQQSLDQGLQFLIQYYNGEERAKGNILERFSAQQFPDLHSELNLSSLELGDSALYFCASSVDFGTTYEQYFGPGTRLTVT.

The chain has TRBV27 and TRBJ2-2; TRBD2 might be the D (6 bases). V dropped 0 bases and J dropped 4 bases, with 15 bases sitting between them. Germline loops: CDR1 MNHEY, CDR2 SMNVEV (reference sequence). The length of the CDR3 is 17 residues. Written as DNA, the CDR3 is TGTGCCAGCAGTTTATCACCGGCGGGGTTGGTCACCGGGGAGCTGTTTTTT. The encoded protein is CASSLSPAGLVTGELFF.

The chain links TRBV28 to TRBJ2-1; the match to TRBD2 covers 8 bases. The V gene's germline CDR1 is MDHEN and CDR2 SYDVKM. This CDR3 is 17 amino acids long. V was clipped by 10 bases and J by 1 base; unmatched bases: 15. The CDR3 nucleotides are TGTGCCACTACGGGGGGGGAACAGCGGAGGTCCTACAATGAGCAGTTCTTC. This translates into CATTGGEQRRSYNEQFF.

This chain joins TRBV7-2 and TRBJ2-5, with 10 positions matching TRBD1. The germline CDR1 and CDR2 sequences are SGHTA and FQGNSA. The trim removed 6 bases at V and 5 bases at J, leaving 12 bases unmatched. The length of the CDR3 is 16 residues. The CDR3 DNA sequence: TGTGCCAGCAGTCATCCGACAGGGGGCGCCCCCGAGACCCAGTACTTC. Amino acid sequence: CASSHPTGGAPETQYF.

This chain connects TRBV7-8 to TRBJ2-1; D is perhaps TRBD1 (5 bases). The CDR3 extends over 15 amino acids. V dropped 5 bases and J dropped 5 bases, with 16 bases sitting between them. CDR1 is SGHVS, CDR2 FQNEAQ, per germline. CDR3 DNA sequence: TGTGCCAGCAGCCCCCGACTGGGGCTGAACAATGAGCAGTTCTTC. It encodes CASSPRLGLNNEQFF.

This clone has just a few counts. The chain combines TRBV7-2 with TRBJ2-3; 13 nucleotides match TRBD2. From germline, CDR1 is SGHTA and CDR2 FQGNSA. CDR3 length: 16 amino acids. J lost 7 bases, V lost 6 bases, and 10 bases had no gene match. The CDR3 coding sequence is TGTGCCAGCAGTTCCTCCGAGACTAGCGGGGGGAATACGCAGTATTTT. Its protein product is CASSSSETSGGNTQYF.

This chain connects TRBV3-1 (or the pseudogene TRBV3-2) to TRBJ2-1, with 12 nucleotides matching TRBD2. The V segment lost 1 base and the J segment 7 bases; nucleotides outside the gene matches: 11. The germline CDR1 and CDR2 sequences are LGHDT and YNNKEL (reference sequence). This CDR3 is built from 18 residues. CDR3: CASSQGRASGGARNEQFF. CDR3 DNA: TGTGCCAGCAGCCAAGGAAGGGCTAGCGGGGGGGCCAGGAATGAGCAGTTCTTC.

This clone was seen a handful of times. The V and J genes are TRBV4-1 and TRBJ2-6; 7 bases are shared with TRBD1. CDR3 length: 18 amino acids. V dropped 0 bases and J dropped 4; count of bases not matched to a gene: 9. The germline gives CDR1 MGHRA, CDR2 YSYEKL. CDR3 nucleotides: TGCGCCAGCAGCCAAGACCGATACTCGGGACAGGGGGCCAACGTCCTGACTTTC. It yields the protein CASSQDRYSGQGANVLTF.

The rearrangement joins TRBV9 to TRBJ1-1, with 7 bases matching TRBD1. J lost 0 bases, V lost 3 bases, and 5 bases had no gene match. The length of the CDR3 is 15 residues. Germline V gene lookup returns CDR1 SGDLS and CDR2 YYNGEE. CDR3: CASSAKDRMNTEAFF. The DNA for the CDR3 is TGTGCCAGCAGCGCAAAGGACAGGATGAACACTGAAGCTTTCTTT. Using reference TRBV9 and TRBJ1-1 for the parts outside the CDR3, the full variable domain is DSGVTQTPKHLITATGQRVTLRCSPRSGDLSVYWYQQSLDQGLQFLIQYYNGEERAKGNILERFSAQQFPDLHSELNLSSLELGDSALYFCASSAKDRMNTEAFFGQGTRLTVV.

The DNA of the CDR3 is TGTGCCAGCAGCCCTACAGGGTTTGGTGGCTACACCTTC. Translating it yields CASSPTGFGGYTF. V gene TRBV3-1 (or the pseudogene TRBV3-2) combines with J gene TRBJ1-2, with D perhaps matching TRBD1 (6 bases). Germline assignment: CDR1 LGHDT and CDR2 YNNKEL (reference sequence). This CDR3 region has 13 residues. V lost 4 bases and J 7 bases, leaving 13 bases between the germline ends.

The CDR3, as DNA: TGTGCCAGCAGCTTAGGGTCAGGGGAAGCCCCCAGCCTCCAAGAGACCCAGTACTTC. This translates into CASSLGSGEAPSLQETQYF. This chain connects TRBV11-3 to TRBJ2-5, with D tentatively TRBD1 (6 bases). Trimming removed 1 base from V and 1 base from J, with 22 bases in between. This CDR3 comprises 19 residues. Germline V gene sequence: CDR1 SGHNT, CDR2 YENEEA.

The chain carries TRBV4-1 and TRBJ1-4; 7 positions match TRBD1. The CDR3 runs 15 residues. The trim removed 6 bases at V and 0 bases at J, leaving 4 bases unmatched. In germline, CDR1 is MGHRA, CDR2 YSYEKL. CDR3 protein: CASRSQGATNEKLFF. As DNA, the CDR3 is TGCGCCAGCAGGTCCCAGGGGGCAACTAATGAAAAACTGTTTTTT.

This clone was recorded only once. The V call is TRBV7-8, the J call TRBJ2-7, with a weak D call TRBD1 (6 bases). Looked up from germline, CDR1 is SGHVS and CDR2 is FQNEAQ. CDR3 size: 16 residues. Trimming left V 3 bases short and J 5 bases short, with 20 bases between. CDR3 nucleotides: TGTGCCAGCAGCTTCAGGGGTGGCGGTGGTATGAACGAGCAGTACTTC. Its translation is CASSFRGGGGMNEQYF.

The genes are TRBV5-1 and TRBJ2-3; D may be TRBD2 (6 bases). CDR3 size: 13 residues. Between the trimmed V and J ends, which lost 5 bases and 5 bases, there was a span of 12 bases. CDR1 SGHRS and CDR2 YFSETQ come from the germline V gene. Here the CDR3 DNA reads TGCGCCAGCAGGGGGGAGGCGAAAGATACGCAGTATTTT. The encoded protein is CASRGEAKDTQYF.

V and J are TRBV28 and TRBJ1-2, with D tentatively TRBD1 (5 bases). V was shortened by 6 bases and J by 7 bases, with 18 bases between the two germline ends. The CDR3 covers 14 residues. The germline V gene encodes CDR1 MDHEN and CDR2 SYDVKM. The CDR3 coding sequence is TGTGCCAGCAGAACGTCGGGACTCCGGGGTGGCTACACCTTC. Translated, it gives CASRTSGLRGGYTF.